This T cell receptor (beta chain) emerged from a study of T cell repertoires in ileal Crohn's disease. The study's findings and limits: Active smokers at surgery had more clonal expansions than non-smokers. Endoscopic recurrence occurred in every patient whose clonality exceeded 26.8%.

This table comes from immunoSEQ multiplex PCR, and its TCRdb copy is limited to in-frame clones, with some not included. Among 6,000 to 7,500 clones, 84% were seen once, and the ten largest hold about 8.3%. This clone has just one count. Its antigen is not known. V was trimmed by 1 base and J by 1 base, leaving 7 bases between them. Germline loops: CDR1 SGHTA, CDR2 FQGTGA. There are 15 residues in the CDR3. Sample: ileal tissue. The sequence was obtained from an adult with Crohn's disease. V and J are TRBV7-3 and TRBJ2-2; a weak D match, TRBD2 (6 bases). The CDR3 region is CASSLSSGNTGELFF. The DNA for the CDR3 is TGTGCCAGCAGCTTAAGTAGCGGGAACACCGGGGAGCTGTTTTTT.